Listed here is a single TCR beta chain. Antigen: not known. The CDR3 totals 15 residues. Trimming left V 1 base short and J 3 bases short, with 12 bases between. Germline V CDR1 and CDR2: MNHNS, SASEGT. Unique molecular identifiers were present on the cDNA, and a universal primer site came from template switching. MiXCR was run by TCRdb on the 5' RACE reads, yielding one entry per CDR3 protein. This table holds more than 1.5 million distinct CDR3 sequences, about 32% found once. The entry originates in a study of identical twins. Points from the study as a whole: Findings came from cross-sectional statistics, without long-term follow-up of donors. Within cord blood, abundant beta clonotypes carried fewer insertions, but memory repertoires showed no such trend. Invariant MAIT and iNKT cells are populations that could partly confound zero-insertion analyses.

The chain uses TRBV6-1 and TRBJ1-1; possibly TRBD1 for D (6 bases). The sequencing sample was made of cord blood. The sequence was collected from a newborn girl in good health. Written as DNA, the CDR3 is TGTGCCAGCAGTGAAGGAAGGTACAGGGACACTGAAGCTTTCTTT. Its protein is CASSEGRYRDTEAFF.